What follows is one TCR beta chain and its context. The ends were cut back, 0 bases at V and 4 bases at J, with 18 bases in the middle. Germline V gene data show CDR1 as LGHNA and CDR2 as YSLEER. The CDR3 is made up of 18 amino acids. Per the authors' pipeline: Amplification of reference gene primers provided the estimated nucleated cell counts. Sequenced by immunoSEQ multiplex PCR; TCRdb stores in-frame clones only, minus some. For V, J and clone size, that table is used; D and trimming come from the DNA. The sample has about 130,000 clones; roughly 80% are singletons. This record comes from a study of blood T cell repertoires in COVID-19. Whole-study context: The origin of the acute and convalescent COVID-19 samples was the United States, Italy and Spain. PBMCs, B-cell-depleted T cells, or T cells provided the cDNA or gDNA that made up the material.

This receptor was obtained from a man aged 55-75 years who had recovered from COVID-19. The sequenced sample was peripheral blood. J is TRBJ2-2 and V is TRBV4-3, with D possibly being TRBD2 (6 bases). Here the CDR3 reads CASSQDPPDYSPTGELFF. The CDR3 bases are TGCGCCAGCAGCCAAGATCCGCCGGACTATTCACCCACCGGGGAGCTGTTTTTT.